This T cell receptor beta chain is drawn from a study of graft-versus-host responses after intestinal transplantation. In the case of this clone: The antigen is not known.

Data came from immunoSEQ multiplex PCR; TCRdb stores just in-frame clones and leaves some out. The sample comprises 35,000 to 45,000 clones, roughly 96% of which are singletons, and about 0.5% rests with the top ten. V shed 6 bases and J 6 bases; nucleotides not matched to a gene: 9. Germline values: CDR1 MNHEY, CDR2 SVGAGI. This CDR3 is built from 14 residues. Sequences were derived from unstimulated CD8+ T cells sorted from spleen or lymph node cells, sampled before transplant. The receptor was isolated from a human donor who was the organ donor for an intestinal transplant. The chain uses TRBV6-5 and TRBJ1-2; TRBD1 matches 8 bases. CDR3 nucleotide sequence: TGTGCCAGCAGGGCCAAACAGGGGGGCAATGGCTACACCTTC. This codes for CASRAKQGGNGYTF.